The TCR beta chain under discussion was sequenced for a study of Graves' ophthalmopathy and Graves' hyperthyroidism. About the research overall: Where ophthalmopathy was absent within 18 months of follow-up, hyperthyroidism was stable.

General study findings and limits: Appearing in blood as well were most expanded thyroid clonotypes above 0.001 frequency.

Aged 18 to 65, hyperthyroidism patients had new diagnoses of under 2 months' duration. Orbital computed tomography, thyroid ultrasound, TRAb, serum thyroxine and clinical symptoms formed the basis of diagnosis. Trimming removed 1 base from V and 14 bases from J, with 24 bases in between. The CDR3 consists of 17 residues. CDR1 and CDR2 (germline): LGHNA, YSLEER. A word on this clonotype: What it recognizes is unknown.

Amplified material comprised TCR beta CDR3 regions derived from RNA transcripts. First-round RT-PCR with HTBI primers preceded a second-round multiplex PCR. MiXCR, run by TCRdb on the multiplex PCR reads, gives a single entry per CDR3 protein. The sample holds about 550,000 distinct CDR3 sequences, about 35% seen once. The chain employs TRBV4-3 and TRBJ1-6, with D uncertain. This clonotype was sampled from an adult man with Graves' hyperthyroidism. Material for sequencing was peripheral blood or thyroid tissue (not recorded which). CDR3 protein: CASSQVILGQAGTSLHF. For the CDR3, the DNA is TGCGCCAGCAGCCAAGTAATCCTCGGGCAGGCGGGTACATCCCTCCACTTT.